These T cell receptor beta chains were read from a single sample in a study of OX40 agonist ivuxolimab in advanced cancers. Some clones are missing from TCRdb's copy, which holds only in-frame ones; the method was immunoSEQ multiplex PCR. This table holds some 7,500 clones, about 90% found once. Sequenced here: CD4+ or CD8+ T cells sorted from blood, sampled in a trial of the OX40 agonist ivuxolimab. These receptors were obtained from an adult with an advanced solid tumor such as melanoma, head and neck, liver or kidney cancer. Both conserved end residues are part of each CDR3. A D gene is named only where the DNA matches it firmly. Rows give clone size only sometimes, using once, few, many, or a class for an expanded clone.

D gene: .; V gene: TRBV9; J gene: TRBJ1-2; clone size: .; CDR3 DNA: TGTGCCAGCAGCGTAGAGTCCAGGGCTTTCTATGGCTACACCTTC; CDR3 protein: CASSVESRAFYGYTF
D gene: TRBD2; V gene: TRBV5-4; J gene: TRBJ2-1; clone size: .; CDR3 DNA: TGTGCCAGCAGCTTTTCAGCGGGAGAAGGCAATGAGCAGTTCTTC; CDR3 protein: CASSFSAGEGNEQFF
D gene: .; V gene: TRBV28; J gene: TRBJ2-7; clone size: .; CDR3 DNA: TGTGCCAGCAGCTTGAAGGGCAGGGACTACGAGCAGTACTTC; CDR3 protein: CASSLKGRDYEQYF
D gene: TRBD1; V gene: TRBV6-5; J gene: TRBJ1-2; clone size: few; CDR3 DNA: TGTGCCAGCAGCCCCGCGGGAGGGGGCAGATATGGCTACACCTTC; CDR3 protein: CASSPAGGGRYGYTF
D gene: TRBD1; V gene: TRBV18; J gene: TRBJ2-7; clone size: .; CDR3 DNA: TGTGCCAGCTCACCACCGGGACAGAGCTCCTACGAGCAGTACTTC; CDR3 protein: CASSPPGQSSYEQYF
D gene: .; V gene: TRBV6-5; J gene: TRBJ2-5; clone size: .; CDR3 DNA: TGTGCCAGCAGTTACCCCACGCAGTGGGAGACCCAGTACTTC; CDR3 protein: CASSYPTQWETQYF
D gene: TRBD1; V gene: TRBV27; J gene: TRBJ2-6; clone size: .; CDR3 DNA: TGTGCCAGCAGTGGGACAGGGGTATCTGGGGCCAACGTCCTGACTTTC; CDR3 protein: CASSGTGVSGANVLTF
D gene: .; V gene: TRBV27; J gene: TRBJ2-7; clone size: .; CDR3 DNA: TGTGCCAGCAGTTTAGGGGGTTGGAACGAGCAGTACTTC; CDR3 protein: CASSLGGWNEQYF
D gene: .; V gene: TRBV2; J gene: TRBJ2-1; clone size: .; CDR3 DNA: TGTGCCAGCAGCTTGCGTTTAGGCTCCGGGGGCAATGAGCAGTTCTTC; CDR3 protein: CASSLRLGSGGNEQFF
D gene: TRBD1; V gene: TRBV6-1; J gene: TRBJ1-4; clone size: .; CDR3 DNA: TGTGCCAGCAGTGTAAAAGGGGGCGCGGGTAATGAAAAACTGTTTTTT; CDR3 protein: CASSVKGGAGNEKLFF
D gene: .; V gene: TRBV2; J gene: TRBJ2-7; clone size: .; CDR3 DNA: TGTGCCAGCAGTGAAGGGGGGTGGGGGCACGAAAGCGAGCAGTACTTC; CDR3 protein: CASSEGGWGHESEQYF
D gene: TRBD2; V gene: TRBV19; J gene: TRBJ2-1; clone size: .; CDR3 DNA: TGTGCCAGTAGTATTGGCGGGGGTACTTATGAGCAGTTCTTC; CDR3 protein: CASSIGGGTYEQFF
D gene: .; V gene: TRBV30; J gene: TRBJ2-7; clone size: .; CDR3 DNA: TGTGCCTGGAGTATACAGCCCGAGCAGTACTTC; CDR3 protein: CAWSIQPEQYF
D gene: TRBD1; V gene: TRBV27; J gene: TRBJ1-6; clone size: .; CDR3 DNA: TGTGCCAGCAGTTCAGAGAAACAGGGGAAGAATTATTCACCCCTCCACTTT; CDR3 protein: CASSSEKQGKNYSPLHF
D gene: .; V gene: TRBV7-9; J gene: TRBJ1-1; clone size: .; CDR3 DNA: TGTGCCAGCAGCCCCGGGAAGGATAACACTGAAGCTTTCTTT; CDR3 protein: CASSPGKDNTEAFF
D gene: .; V gene: TRBV11-2; J gene: TRBJ2-7; clone size: .; CDR3 DNA: TGTGCCAGCAGCTTATCGGTACAGTCCTACGAGCAGTACTTC; CDR3 protein: CASSLSVQSYEQYF
D gene: .; V gene: TRBV6-5; J gene: TRBJ2-4; clone size: .; CDR3 DNA: TGTGCCAGCAGTTACTCCGGGAGAGGAAACATTCAGTACTTC; CDR3 protein: CASSYSGRGNIQYF
D gene: TRBD2; V gene: TRBV7-9; J gene: TRBJ2-2; clone size: .; CDR3 DNA: TGTGCCAGCAGCCCGGTAGCGGGAAGGGGCACCGGGGAGCTGTTTTTT; CDR3 protein: CASSPVAGRGTGELFF
D gene: .; V gene: TRBV6-5; J gene: TRBJ2-1; clone size: .; CDR3 DNA: TGTGCCAGCAGTTACTCGACTCGGTGGGCCTACAATGAGCAGTTCTTC; CDR3 protein: CASSYSTRWAYNEQFF
D gene: .; V gene: TRBV9; J gene: TRBJ1-1; clone size: .; CDR3 DNA: TGTGCCAGCAGCGTAGAAGGACGGAGGAACACTGAAGCTTTCTTT; CDR3 protein: CASSVEGRRNTEAFF
D gene: .; V gene: TRBV7-6; J gene: TRBJ1-1; clone size: once; CDR3 DNA: TGTGCCAGCAGCTTAGCCGACCAGTACACTGAAGCTTTCTTT; CDR3 protein: CASSLADQYTEAFF
D gene: TRBD1; V gene: TRBV27; J gene: TRBJ1-1; clone size: .; CDR3 DNA: TGTGCCAGCAGTTTGGGACAGGGATGGGGCACTGAAGCTTTCTTT; CDR3 protein: CASSLGQGWGTEAFF
D gene: .; V gene: TRBV4-1; J gene: TRBJ2-7; clone size: .; CDR3 DNA: TGCGCCAGCAGCCATTCAGACCGGAGCTCCTACGAGCAGTACTTC; CDR3 protein: CASSHSDRSSYEQYF
D gene: TRBD2; V gene: TRBV29-1; J gene: TRBJ2-2; clone size: .; CDR3 DNA: TGCAGCGTCCGGGACTATCCCGGGGAGCTGTTTTTT; CDR3 protein: CSVRDYPGELFF
D gene: .; V gene: TRBV27; J gene: TRBJ2-4; clone size: .; CDR3 DNA: TGTGCCAGCGTTCCTGGAGAGGGAAACATTCAGTACTTC; CDR3 protein: CASVPGEGNIQYF
D gene: .; V gene: TRBV10-2; J gene: TRBJ2-5; clone size: .; CDR3 DNA: TGCGCCAGCAGGGCCCCCGAGACCCAGTACTTC; CDR3 protein: CASRAPETQYF
D gene: TRBD2; V gene: TRBV28; J gene: TRBJ2-7; clone size: .; CDR3 DNA: TGTGCCAGCAGTGGAATAGCGGGAGGATCCTACGAGCAGTACTTC; CDR3 protein: CASSGIAGGSYEQYF
D gene: TRBD2; V gene: TRBV7-2; J gene: TRBJ2-2; clone size: once; CDR3 DNA: TGTGCCAGCAGCTTAGGGCTAGCGGGAGACCGGATGGGCGGGGAGCTGTTTTTT; CDR3 protein: CASSLGLAGDRMGGELFF
D gene: TRBD1; V gene: TRBV19; J gene: TRBJ2-7; clone size: .; CDR3 DNA: TGTGCCAGTAGTACCTCCGGGACAGGGACCTACGAGCAGTACTTC; CDR3 protein: CASSTSGTGTYEQYF
D gene: .; V gene: TRBV19; J gene: TRBJ2-7; clone size: .; CDR3 DNA: TGTGCCAGTAGTCAAGCGGTACACTACGAGCAGTACTTC; CDR3 protein: CASSQAVHYEQYF
D gene: TRBD1; V gene: TRBV5-8; J gene: TRBJ2-1; clone size: .; CDR3 DNA: TGTGCCAGCAGCCAAACCGGGACAGGGTTCAATGAGCAGTTCTTC; CDR3 protein: CASSQTGTGFNEQFF
D gene: TRBD1; V gene: TRBV11-2; J gene: TRBJ2-7; clone size: once; CDR3 DNA: TGTGCCAGCAGCCCGACAGGGGGCCGGGGGCGCGAGCAGTACTTC; CDR3 protein: CASSPTGGRGREQYF
D gene: .; V gene: TRBV18; J gene: TRBJ2-3; clone size: .; CDR3 DNA: TGTGCCAGCGATTGGGGGGATACGCAGTATTTT; CDR3 protein: CASDWGDTQYF
D gene: .; V gene: TRBV27; J gene: TRBJ2-7; clone size: .; CDR3 DNA: TGTGCCACCTCCTCCTTTGACAGCAGTTCCTACGAGCAGTACTTC; CDR3 protein: CATSSFDSSSYEQYF
D gene: .; V gene: TRBV11-3; J gene: TRBJ2-7; clone size: .; CDR3 DNA: TGTGCCAGCAGCTTAGATCAGGCTCACCCCACCTACGAGCAGTACTTC; CDR3 protein: CASSLDQAHPTYEQYF
D gene: .; V gene: TRBV7-9; J gene: TRBJ2-3; clone size: once; CDR3 DNA: TGTGCCAGCAGCCCCCGTACTAGATTCGCAGATACGCAGTATTTT; CDR3 protein: CASSPRTRFADTQYF
D gene: .; V gene: TRBV19; J gene: TRBJ1-1; clone size: few; CDR3 DNA: TGTGCCCGGTATCTACTTGGTTCCCCCACTGAAGCTTTCTTT; CDR3 protein: CARYLLGSPTEAFF
D gene: TRBD2; V gene: TRBV28; J gene: TRBJ2-3; clone size: .; CDR3 DNA: TGTGCCAGCAGCACCGGGACAGACATGGGGCTAGCGGGACCGACAGATACGCAGTATTTT; CDR3 protein: CASSTGTDMGLAGPTDTQYF
D gene: .; V gene: TRBV27; J gene: TRBJ2-1; clone size: .; CDR3 DNA: TGTGCCAGCAGCTTAAGACTGCCCAGCTCCTACAATGAGCAGTTCTTC; CDR3 protein: CASSLRLPSSYNEQFF
D gene: .; V gene: TRBV30; J gene: TRBJ2-2; clone size: .; CDR3 DNA: TGTGCCTGGACCACAACCCACACCGGGGAGCTGTTTTTT; CDR3 protein: CAWTTTHTGELFF
D gene: .; V gene: TRBV6-1; J gene: TRBJ1-1; clone size: .; CDR3 DNA: TGTGCCAGCAGAGAAGGGGTATACCCTGAAGCTTTCTTT; CDR3 protein: CASREGVYPEAFF
D gene: TRBD1; V gene: TRBV4-1; J gene: TRBJ1-1; clone size: .; CDR3 DNA: TGCGCCAGCAGCCAACTACGGACAGGGATGAACACTGAAGCTTTCTTT; CDR3 protein: CASSQLRTGMNTEAFF
D gene: .; V gene: TRBV23-1; J gene: TRBJ2-7; clone size: .; CDR3 DNA: TGCGCCAACATAGGTAGCAGGGGACTCTACGAGCAGTACTTC; CDR3 protein: CANIGSRGLYEQYF
D gene: TRBD2; V gene: TRBV19; J gene: TRBJ2-7; clone size: .; CDR3 DNA: TGTGCCAGTAGTTCCGGGACTAGCGTATCCTACGAGCAGTACTTC; CDR3 protein: CASSSGTSVSYEQYF
D gene: .; V gene: TRBV28; J gene: TRBJ1-2; clone size: .; CDR3 DNA: TGTGCCAGCAGTTTAAGTTCATGGGGTGTCTATGGCTACACCTTC; CDR3 protein: CASSLSSWGVYGYTF
D gene: TRBD2; V gene: TRBV7-9; J gene: TRBJ2-2; clone size: .; CDR3 DNA: TGTGCCAGCAGCTTACCCCCGGGACTAGCCGGCACCGGGGAGCTGTTTTTT; CDR3 protein: CASSLPPGLAGTGELFF
D gene: TRBD1; V gene: TRBV29-1; J gene: TRBJ2-7; clone size: .; CDR3 DNA: TGCAGCGTTAGGGACAGGGGTCACCACGAGCAGTACTTC; CDR3 protein: CSVRDRGHHEQYF
D gene: TRBD1; V gene: TRBV9; J gene: TRBJ2-7; clone size: .; CDR3 DNA: TGTGCCAGCAGCGCCGGGACAGGGGAGGGCGGCGAGCAGTACTTC; CDR3 protein: CASSAGTGEGGEQYF
D gene: TRBD2; V gene: TRBV9; J gene: TRBJ2-1; clone size: .; CDR3 DNA: TGTGCCAGCAGCGTAGGAGGTGATAGCGGGAGGAATGAGCAGTTCTTC; CDR3 protein: CASSVGGDSGRNEQFF
D gene: .; V gene: TRBV4-1; J gene: TRBJ2-7; clone size: .; CDR3 DNA: TGCGCCAGCAGCCAAGAAAGTACAGGCCCCTACGAGCAGTACTTC; CDR3 protein: CASSQESTGPYEQYF
D gene: TRBD1; V gene: TRBV5-1; J gene: TRBJ1-1; clone size: .; CDR3 DNA: TGCGCCAGCAGCTTGGGGCAGGGGGCGAACACTGAAGCTTTCTTT; CDR3 protein: CASSLGQGANTEAFF
D gene: TRBD2; V gene: TRBV28; J gene: TRBJ2-5; clone size: .; CDR3 DNA: TGTGCCAGCAGTTACGGGGGGCAAGAGACCCAGTACTTC; CDR3 protein: CASSYGGQETQYF
D gene: TRBD1; V gene: TRBV5-1; J gene: TRBJ2-3; clone size: few; CDR3 DNA: TGCGCCAGCAGCAGGGGGACAGGAACTTTCAGCACAGATACGCAGTATTTT; CDR3 protein: CASSRGTGTFSTDTQYF